This paragraph reports one T cell receptor (beta chain). This sample is part of a study of cytomegalovirus exposure and HLA in healthy donors. TCRdb keeps only in-frame clones here, not all; method: immunoSEQ multiplex PCR. The sample consists of nearly 80,000 clones, 90% to 95% of them appearing once. Germline loops: CDR1 SGHRS, CDR2 YFSETQ. V shed 3 bases, J shed 0 bases, and the junction held 1 base outside the gene matches. CDR3 length: 14 residues. The TCR comes from a woman aged 30 to 39 in good health and CMV-seronegative. Sequenced: PBMCs. The chain is built from TRBV5-1 and TRBJ1-2; 8 nucleotides agree with TRBD1. DNA of the CDR3: TGCGCCAGCAGCTCGGACAGGGCTAACTATGGCTACACCTTC. It codes for CASSSDRANYGYTF.